The clone carrying this TCR beta chain is a singleton in its sample. What it recognizes is unknown. The sample comes from a study of T cell responses to AZD1222 COVID-19 vaccine. Findings of the study overall: At baseline, seropositivity was found in only five or six AZD1222 recipients.

Germline assignment: CDR1 SGHRS and CDR2 YFSETQ. This CDR3 comprises 16 residues. Trimming shortened V by 5 bases and J by 1 base, and 13 bases separated the two germline ends. Assay used: immunoSEQ multiplex PCR; TCRdb lists only in-frame clones, some missing. Of 50,000 to 70,000 clones detected, 75% to 90% appear once; the ten largest clones hold under 25%. The clonotype was recovered from an adult in good health. The V gene is TRBV5-1, the J gene TRBJ1-6; D is perhaps TRBD1 (6 bases). The sequenced sample was peripheral blood, obtained on day 0 of MenACWY control vaccination. CDR3 bases: TGCGCCAGCAGGGAAGGACAGTCGTCCTATAATTCACCCCTCCACTTT. Its protein product is CASREGQSSYNSPLHF.